Presented here are 2 T cell receptor beta chains from one specimen sequenced in a study of shared clonotypes between healthy human individuals. Generated by immunoSEQ multiplex PCR, the TCRdb table keeps only in-frame clones and is missing some. The data contain approximately 2.5 million clones, around nine tenths of them singletons. Sequencing was done on a sample of naive CD4+ T cells sorted from blood. As to subset: CD45RA+ positively selected. All receptors derive from a man between 18 and 29 years old in good health.

This chain connects TRBV7-6 to TRBJ1-1, with D hard to call. The CDR3 loop spans 11 amino acids. V lost 11 bases, J lost 4 bases, and 11 bases lay in between. Germline loops: CDR1 SGHVS, CDR2 FNYEAQ. Here the CDR3 DNA reads TGTGCCCGGGAGTTGATCACTGAAGCTTTCTTT. Its protein is CARELITEAFF.

V and J are TRBV25-1 and TRBJ2-5, with D uncertain. The V end lost 6 bases, the J end lost 5 bases, and 19 bases lay between the germline ends. Germline assignment: CDR1 MGHDK and CDR2 SYGVNS. The CDR3 runs to 15 residues. CDR3 nucleotide sequence: TGTGCCAGCAGCCTGAACAAGCCGGTAGGGGAGACCCAGTACTTC. This sequence encodes CASSLNKPVGETQYF.